In its sample, the clone carrying this TCR beta chain was seen many times. The target antigen is unknown. Template material for amplifying TCR beta CDR3 regions consisted of RNA transcripts. The HTBI set primed first-round TCR CDR3 RT-PCR. TCRdb fed the multiplex PCR reads into MiXCR, producing one record per CDR3 protein. Here the sample spans about 320,000 distinct CDR3 sequences, 16% being singletons. Stability of Graves' hyperthyroidism was defined as absent ophthalmopathy progression within 18 months. This sample was taken from a study of T cells in Graves' hyperthyroidism and ophthalmopathy. Study conclusions and caveats: Ophthalmopathy was separated from stable hyperthyroidism by a 13 V-J model.

Sequences were obtained from blood. This TCR was sampled from a man aged 25-45 years with Graves' hyperthyroidism.

The DNA of the CDR3 is TGTGCCAGCAGCAAATCAGACATTCAGTACTTC. Encoded protein: CASSKSDIQYF. This rearrangement joins TRBV6-1 to TRBJ2-4; no clear D. V lost 6 bases, J lost 8 bases, and 8 bases lay in between. This CDR3 region has 11 residues. Germline V CDR1 and CDR2: MNHNS, SASEGT.